Detailed here is one TCR beta chain. Its antigen is as yet unknown. The data were obtained in a study of T cell responses to AZD1222 COVID-19 vaccine. Study-wide context: Second doses that came at about 4 or about 12 weeks were put together. General study points: Researchers report vaccine-associated CD4 TCRs spanning spike, with dominance at 160-218 and 743-854. Most donors were white British and more were female, and clonal diversity was possibly underestimated. Among those given AZD1222, only six were seropositive at baseline.

Trimming cost V 1 base and J 6 bases, with 14 bases left between them. The CDR3 spans 15 residues. CDR1 and CDR2 from the germline V gene are LNHDA and SQIVND (reference sequence). Assay: immunoSEQ multiplex PCR; the TCRdb copy retains only in-frame clones and omits some. Here the sample spans approximately 150,000 clones, roughly 89% being singletons. The TCR originated in an adult in good health. The rearrangement joins TRBV19 to TRBJ2-3; D not resolved. The sequenced sample was peripheral blood, obtained on day 0 of AZD1222 vaccination. CDR3 in DNA: TGTGCCAGTAGTATAGGTGGGCCCCTCTCCGATACGCAGTATTTT. Protein product: CASSIGGPLSDTQYF.